The 26 T cell receptor beta chains presented below share a single source sample, sequenced in a study of Graves' ophthalmopathy and Graves' hyperthyroidism (dated by TCRdb to 2017 to 2018). TCRdb shows the sequencer as Illumina HiSeq 2000. For repertoire sequencing, the TCR beta CDR3 regions were amplified from RNA transcripts. The first round was an RT-PCR using HTBI primers with the Qiagen OneStep RT-PCR kit, and this first round was followed by a second-round multiplex PCR, then size selection and purification. Using fastp trimming at Q25 and MiXCR clonotype assembly, TCRdb reanalyzed the public sequencing data and kept in-frame beta chains. One record per CDR3 amino acid sequence lists the most common genes and DNA. The sample has almost 750,000 distinct CDR3 sequences on record, about 44% of them singletons. Of the sample, 44% is held by the ten largest clones. The sequencing input was peripheral blood. Every receptor here comes from an adult man with Graves' ophthalmopathy.

Here the CDR3 reads CASGTWRGRDEQYF. In nucleotides, the CDR3 is TGTGCCAGCGGTACCTGGCGGGGGAGGGACGAGCAGTACTTC. This chain links TRBV25-1 with TRBJ2-7; 7 bases are a match to TRBD2. CDR1 is MGHDK and CDR2 is SYGVNS in the germline V gene. The V and J ends lost 8 bases and 5 bases, in that order; junction bases with no gene match: 12. This CDR3 comprises 14 residues.

This clonotype was picked up many times. V is TRBV10-3 and J is TRBJ2-5; perhaps TRBD1 as D (5 bases). Between the trimmed V and J ends, which lost 0 bases and 5 bases, there was a span of 16 bases. CDR3 length: 16 amino acids. Looked up from germline, CDR1 is ENHRY and CDR2 is SYGVKD. The CDR3 nucleotides are TGTGCCATCAGTGAGTCTGGCCAGCACAAGGGGGAGACCCAGTACTTC. Translation: CAISESGQHKGETQYF.

There are many counts of this clonotype. The genes are TRBV19 and TRBJ2-5; the D gene is possibly TRBD2 (5 bases). The CDR3 totals 14 residues. V lost 4 bases, J lost 5 bases, and 14 bases lay in between. The germline V gene has CDR1 LNHDA and CDR2 SQIVND (reference sequence). CDR3 sequence (DNA): TGTGCCAGTAGTACCCTAGGATCGGGGGAGACCCAGTACTTC. Residues: CASSTLGSGETQYF. Supplemented by reference TRBV19 and TRBJ2-5, the full variable domain reads DGGITQSPKYLFRKEGQNVTLSCEQNLNHDAMYWYRQDPGQGLRLIYYSQIVNDFQKGDIAEGYSVSREKKESFPLTVTSAQKNPTAFYLCASSTLGSGETQYFGPGTRLLVL.

V is TRBV9 and J is TRBJ1-2; possible D gene TRBD1, 5 bases. V was shortened by 4 bases and J by 7 bases, with 20 bases between the two germline ends. The CDR3 extends over 15 amino acids. Germline V gene lookup returns CDR1 SGDLS and CDR2 YYNGEE. The CDR3 DNA reads TGTGCCAGCAGCCCAGTCAGCAAGGGGATGGGTGGCTACACCTTC. This sequence encodes CASSPVSKGMGGYTF.

This clonotype was seen many times. The rearrangement uses TRBV7-9 and TRBJ2-5, with D perhaps TRBD2 (6 bases). Looked up from germline, CDR1 is SEHNR and CDR2 is FQNEAQ (reference sequence). The length of the CDR3 is 13 residues. The V gene lost 2 bases and the J gene lost 4 bases, with 8 bases spanning the gap. The CDR3 reads CASSLTGAETQYF. The CDR3 DNA reads as TGTGCCAGCAGCTTAACGGGAGCAGAGACCCAGTACTTC.

V usage is TRBV25-1 and J usage is TRBJ1-4, with 7 bases aligning to TRBD1. J gave up 7 bases and V 6 bases, and 8 bases lay outside the gene matches. The CDR3 totals 14 residues. CDR1 MGHDK and CDR2 SYGVNS come from the germline V gene. The chain's CDR3 is CASSPVGQAEKLFF. DNA of the CDR3: TGTGCCAGCAGCCCGGTAGGACAGGCTGAAAAACTGTTTTTT.

Comments on this clonotype: Relative to the germline gene, one junction end is altered; a read error may explain this. In DNA form, the CDR3 reads TGTGCCAGCAGTGAACCGTTCCTGGGGGCCACTGAAGCTTTCTTT. Translation: CASSEPFLGATEAFF. The chain links TRBV10-3 to TRBJ1-1; TRBD1 is a possible D gene (6 bases). The germline V gene encodes CDR1 ENHRY and CDR2 SYGVKD. This CDR3 is built from 15 residues.

V and J are TRBV6-1 and TRBJ1-2; D gene ambiguous. Looked up from germline, CDR1 is MNHNS and CDR2 is SASEGT. The CDR3 covers 16 residues. The V gene lost 2 bases and the J gene lost 8 bases, with 21 bases spanning the gap. CDR3 sequence (DNA): TGTGCCAGCAGTGAATTTATGGTCGAAGGGCATCACGGCTACACCTTC. Translated: CASSEFMVEGHHGYTF.

This clonotype was found many times. The gene calls are TRBV10-3 and TRBJ2-7; 10 bases are a match to TRBD1. V gave up 5 bases and J gave up 3 bases; unmatched junction bases: 10. The CDR3 extends over 16 amino acids. CDR1 and CDR2 from the germline V gene are ENHRY and SYGVKD. Written as DNA, the CDR3 is TGTGCCATCAGTAAGGGTGGACAGGGGGAAATCTACGAGCAGTACTTC. Its translation: CAISKGGQGEIYEQYF.

This clonotype came up many times. The gene calls are TRBV12-5 and TRBJ1-2, with TRBD1 identical over 7 bases. The ends lost 5 bases at V and 5 bases at J; junction bases unmatched: 5. The germline gives CDR1 LGHNT, CDR2 FRNRAP. The CDR3 extends over 13 amino acids. CDR3 in amino acids: CASGMSTGYGYTF. CDR3 nucleotides: TGTGCTAGTGGTATGTCGACAGGGTATGGCTACACCTTC. Looking up the rest from reference TRBV12-5 and TRBJ1-2 gives the full variable domain: DARVTQTPRHKVTEMGQEVTMRCQPILGHNTVFWYRQTMMQGLELLAYFRNRAPLDDSGMPKDRFSAEMPDATLATLKIQPSEPRDSAVYFCASGMSTGYGYTFGSGTRLTVV.

The sample holds a few counts of this clonotype. The gene calls are TRBV9 and TRBJ2-7, with 7 bases identical to TRBD1. The V gene's germline CDR1 is SGDLS and CDR2 YYNGEE. CDR3 length: 15 residues. Germline trimming cut 0 bases from V and 2 bases from J; bases unmatched to any gene: 5. The DNA of the CDR3 is TGTGCCAGCAGCGTAGGGCAGGGGGACACCTACGAGCAGTACTTC. Its protein is CASSVGQGDTYEQYF. The full variable domain, rest sourced from reference TRBV9 and TRBJ2-7, is DSGVTQTPKHLITATGQRVTLRCSPRSGDLSVYWYQQSLDQGLQFLIQYYNGEERAKGNILERFSAQQFPDLHSELNLSSLELGDSALYFCASSVGQGDTYEQYFGPGTRLTVT.

A note on this clonotype: Just one base apart from a much larger clone, this may be a read error. V usage is TRBV12-3 or TRBV12-4 and J usage is TRBJ1-2; D gene unclear. With 5 bases removed from V and 2 bases from J, the gap between germline ends came to 15 bases. The CDR3 has 15 amino acids. The CDR3, as DNA: TGTGCCAGCAGTGAGTCTTTGGCTCTCAACTATGGCTACACCTTC. It yields the protein CASSESLALNYGYTF.

This clonotype appeared many times. The junction and the germline gene differ at one end; a read error may be behind it. The chain uses TRBV29-1 and TRBJ2-7; D gene ambiguous. CDR1 SQVTM and CDR2 ANQGSEA come from the germline V gene. The CDR3 has 13 residues. The CDR3 protein is CSVEEPSSYEQYF. In DNA form, the CDR3 reads TGCAGCGTGGAAGAGCCTAGCTCCTACGAGCAGTACTTC.

This clonotype was observed many times. CDR3 nucleotide sequence: TGCAGCGTTGAGGAAGCGCGCCAGAGGGCCGGGGCCAACGTCCTGACTTTC. Its protein product is CSVEEARQRAGANVLTF. The chain uses TRBV29-1 and TRBJ2-6; a weak D match, TRBD2 (5 bases). From germline, CDR1 is SQVTM and CDR2 ANQGSEA. Between the trimmed V and J ends, which lost 3 bases and 4 bases, there was a span of 19 bases. CDR3 length: 17 residues. Drawing the rest from reference TRBV29-1 and TRBJ2-6, the complete variable domain is SAVISQKPSRDICQRGTSLTIQCQVDSQVTMMFWYRQQPGQSLTLIATANQGSEATYESGFVIDKFPISRPNLTFSTLTVSNMSPEDSSIYLCSVEEARQRAGANVLTFGAGSRLTVL.

There are a few counts of this clonotype. Possible read error: a much larger clone is one base away. The chain combines TRBV7-9 with TRBJ1-6, with D possibly TRBD1 on 6 matching bases. CDR1 is SEHNR and CDR2 is FQNEAQ in the germline V gene (reference sequence). The CDR3 spans 14 residues. The CDR3, as DNA: TGTGCCGGCAGCTCAAGGGGGAATTGGTCACCCCTCCACTTT. Its protein is CAGSSRGNWSPLHF.

The rearrangement uses TRBV10-3 and TRBJ2-2; a possible D gene is TRBD1 (6 bases). With 10 bases removed from V and 3 bases from J, the gap between germline ends came to 24 bases. The CDR3 covers 17 residues. CDR1 ENHRY and CDR2 SYGVKD come from the germline V gene. Here the CDR3 reads CATGVGRGTTDTGELFF. CDR3 bases: TGTGCCACCGGGGTGGGCAGGGGAACGACTGACACCGGGGAGCTGTTTTTT.

The genes are TRBV6-1 and TRBJ2-6; D may be TRBD2 (6 bases). Deletions cut 6 bases from V and 0 bases from J, with 15 bases between. The CDR3 is 17 amino acids. Germline lookup yields CDR1 MNHNS and CDR2 SASEGT. The CDR3 DNA is TGTGCCAGCAGGGCAGCGGGTGGGGGCTCTGGGGCCAACGTCCTGACTTTC. It is translated as CASRAAGGGSGANVLTF.

There are a few counts of this clonotype. The gene calls are TRBV19 and TRBJ1-2; TRBD1 might be the D (6 bases). The germline CDR1 and CDR2 sequences are LNHDA and SQIVND (reference sequence). The CDR3 covers 15 residues. V was clipped by 4 bases and J by 4 bases, with 16 bases between them. This CDR3 is CASSTSLDSGYGYTF. As DNA, the CDR3 is TGTGCCAGTAGTACTTCTCTGGACAGCGGCTATGGCTACACCTTC.

This clonotype showed up just a few times. The chain combines TRBV20-1 with TRBJ1-2; the match to TRBD1 covers 9 bases. This CDR3 region has 14 residues. V lost 3 bases to trimming and J lost 3 bases; unmatched junction nucleotides: 5. CDR1 and CDR2 (germline): DFQATT, SNEGSKA (reference sequence). The CDR3 reads CSASYRDRDYGYTF. CDR3 bases: TGCAGTGCTAGTTACAGGGACAGGGACTATGGCTACACCTTC.

CDR3 protein: CATSQWTGWTQPQHF. The CDR3 bases are TGTGCCACCAGCCAGTGGACAGGGTGGACTCAGCCCCAGCATTTT. The rearrangement joins TRBV15 to TRBJ1-5; 8 bases line up with TRBD1. Germline V gene sequence: CDR1 LNHNV, CDR2 YYDKDF (reference sequence). V lost 5 bases, J lost 6 bases, and 9 bases stayed unmatched. The CDR3 has 15 amino acids. Drawing the rest from reference TRBV15 and TRBJ1-5, the complete variable domain is DAMVIQNPRYQVTQFGKPVTLSCSQTLNHNVMYWYQQKSSQAPKLLFHYYDKDFNNEADTPDNFQSRRPNTSFCFLDIRSPGLGDTAMYLCATSQWTGWTQPQHFGDGTRLSIL.

The chain is built from TRBV6-6 and TRBJ2-2; the match to TRBD1 covers 9 bases. The germline V gene encodes CDR1 MNHNY and CDR2 SVGAGI (reference sequence). CDR3 size: 14 residues. Trimming at V came to 10 bases and at J to 5 bases, leaving 8 bases not matched to a gene. CDR3 amino acids: CATRDRVDTGELFF. CDR3 nucleotide sequence: TGTGCCACCAGGGACAGGGTTGATACCGGGGAGCTGTTTTTT.

This clonotype was seen more than once but under ten times. The CDR3 region is CASSLPMTRTVYGYTF. The CDR3 DNA reads as TGTGCCAGCAGCTTGCCGATGACCAGGACAGTCTATGGCTACACCTTC. The chain carries TRBV5-6 and TRBJ1-2, with TRBD1 as a possible D gene (6 bases). The germline gives CDR1 SGHDT, CDR2 YYEEEE. This CDR3 is built from 16 residues. Trimming shortened V by 1 base and J by 4 bases, and 17 bases separated the two germline ends.

The chain joins TRBV2 to TRBJ2-5; D might be TRBD2 (5 bases). There are 16 residues in the CDR3. V was trimmed by 6 bases and J by 4 bases, leaving 21 bases between them. CDR1 and CDR2 (germline): SNHLY, FYNNEI. The CDR3 here is CASSQVRAGGGETQYF. The DNA for the CDR3 is TGTGCCAGCAGCCAAGTTCGGGCCGGAGGTGGAGAGACCCAGTACTTC.

To note about this clonotype: The CDR3 does not end in the conserved phenylalanine or tryptophan, so this is likely a read error. The chain has TRBV6-1 and TRBJ2-7; TRBD1 matches at 11 bases. Germline-derived CDR1 and CDR2 are MNHNS and SASEGT. This CDR3 region has 14 residues. V trimming: 7 bases; J trimming: 1 base; junction bases outside the gene matches: 3. The DNA for the CDR3 is TGTGCCAGCACCGGGACAGGGGGGTCCTACGAGCAGTACCTC. It specifies CASTGTGGSYEQYL.

This chain joins TRBV14 and TRBJ1-6, with TRBD1 as a possible D gene (6 bases). The CDR3 is made up of 15 amino acids. The germline CDR1 and CDR2 sequences are SGHDN and FVKESK. V was trimmed by 6 bases and J by 9 bases, leaving 18 bases between them. The CDR3 DNA reads as TGTGCCAGCAGGCCAAAGGGGACACGGAGTTCACCCCTCCACTTT. It is translated as CASRPKGTRSSPLHF.

V usage is TRBV19 and J usage is TRBJ2-3; D gene ambiguous. Germline lookup yields CDR1 LNHDA and CDR2 SQIVND (reference sequence). The CDR3 is 12 amino acids. Trimming took 10 bases from V and 4 from J, leaving 12 bases between them. This CDR3 reads CATRDRADTQYF. In nucleotides, the CDR3 is TGTGCCACCCGAGATCGTGCAGATACGCAGTATTTT.